Included here is one T cell receptor (beta chain) sequence, with context. The antigen is not known. This entry is derived from a study of cytomegalovirus exposure and HLA in healthy donors. Whole-study context: HLA-typed donors contributed some 83 million unique TCRs, which were held in an early data release.

V lost 3 bases and J lost 5; bases outside the gene matches: 5. CDR3 size: 16 residues. Germline lookup yields CDR1 LNHDA and CDR2 SQIVND (reference sequence). Study-wide results and limits: Published work reported that the classifier diagnosed cytomegalovirus status with high specificity and sensitivity.

With 60 Vbeta and 13 Jbeta primers, the PCR was carried out. Libraries were prepared by immunoSEQ multiplex PCR; TCRdb keeps only in-frame clonotypes and omits some of them. The sample totals 150,000 or so clones. The sequence came from a woman aged 45-65 years in good health and CMV-seronegative. The chain is built from TRBV19 and TRBJ2-5, with 14 positions matching TRBD2. The sequencing input was PBMCs. The DNA of the CDR3 is TGTGCCAGTAGTATGGGACTAGCGGGAGTCAGGGAGACCCAGTACTTC. This sequence encodes CASSMGLAGVRETQYF.